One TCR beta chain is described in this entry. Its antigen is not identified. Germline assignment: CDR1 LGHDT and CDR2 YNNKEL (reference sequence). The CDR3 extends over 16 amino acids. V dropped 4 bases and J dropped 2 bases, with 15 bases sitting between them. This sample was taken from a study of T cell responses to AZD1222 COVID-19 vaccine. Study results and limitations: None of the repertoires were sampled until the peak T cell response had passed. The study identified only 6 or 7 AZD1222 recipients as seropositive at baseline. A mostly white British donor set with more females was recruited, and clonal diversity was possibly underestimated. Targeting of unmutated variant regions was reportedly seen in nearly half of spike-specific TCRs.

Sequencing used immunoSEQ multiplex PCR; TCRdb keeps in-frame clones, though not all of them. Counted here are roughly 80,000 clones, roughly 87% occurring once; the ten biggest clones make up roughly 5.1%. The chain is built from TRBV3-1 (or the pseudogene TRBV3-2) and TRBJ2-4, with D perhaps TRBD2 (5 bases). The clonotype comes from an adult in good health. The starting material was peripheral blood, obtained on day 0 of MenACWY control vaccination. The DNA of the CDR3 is TGTGCCAGCAGCCTTTACACGAGGGCGTCCAAAAACATTCAGTACTTC. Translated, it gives CASSLYTRASKNIQYF.